The next 9 T cell receptor beta chains were all read from a single sample in a study of T cell responses to AZD1222 COVID-19 vaccine. Clones were sequenced by immunoSEQ multiplex PCR, and TCRdb holds only the in-frame ones, with some missing. The sample lists 95,000 or so clones, roughly 86% seen once, with 2.8% in the top ten. The material was peripheral blood, obtained on day 0 of MenACWY control vaccination. The source is an adult in good health.

The chain combines TRBV5-1 with TRBJ2-3; the D is unclear. Per germline, CDR1 SGHRS and CDR2 YFSETQ. The length of the CDR3 is 14 residues. The V end was cut by 0 bases, the J end by 2 bases, with 7 bases between. The DNA for the CDR3 is TGCGCCAGCAGCTTGGCCAAAAACACAGATACGCAGTATTTT. This translates into CASSLAKNTDTQYF.

V usage is TRBV19 and J usage is TRBJ2-3, with 8 nucleotides matching TRBD2. J was trimmed by 1 base and V by 7 bases; bases with no gene match: 7. The CDR3 runs 15 residues. Germline V CDR1 and CDR2: LNHDA, SQIVND (reference sequence). In DNA form, the CDR3 reads TGTGCCAGTACCTCGAGGCGGGGGGGCACAGATACGCAGTATTTT. This encodes CASTSRRGGTDTQYF.

The J gene is TRBJ1-2, the V gene TRBV29-1; D unclear. CDR3 length: 17 amino acids. CDR1 and CDR2 (germline): SQVTM, ANQGSEA. The V gene lost 0 bases and the J gene lost 4 bases, with 21 bases spanning the gap. The CDR3 is CSVEDLQGGALGYGYTF. For the CDR3, the DNA is TGCAGCGTTGAAGATCTTCAAGGAGGAGCGCTTGGCTATGGCTACACCTTC.

The J gene is TRBJ1-6, the V gene TRBV6-5, with 8 bases identical to TRBD1. The V gene's germline CDR1 is MNHEY and CDR2 SVGAGI. V was clipped by 9 bases and J by 6 bases; unmatched bases: 7. The CDR3 extends over 14 amino acids. CDR3 in amino acids: CASTWTGLNSPLHF. The CDR3 coding sequence is TGTGCCAGTACCTGGACAGGGCTTAATTCACCCCTCCACTTT.

The chain uses TRBV11-1 and TRBJ2-3; 10 bases map to TRBD1. The V gene end was trimmed by 5 bases and the J gene end by 4 bases; junction bases not matched to a gene: 3. This CDR3 is built from 14 residues. Germline V gene sequence: CDR1 SGHAT, CDR2 FQDESV (reference sequence). CDR3 nucleotides: TGTGCCAGCAGCCGCGGACAGGGGGCAGATACGCAGTATTTT. Its protein product is CASSRGQGADTQYF.

This chain joins TRBV2 and TRBJ2-7; 7 bases align to TRBD1. CDR1 and CDR2 (germline): SNHLY, FYNNEI. After removal of 6 bases from V and 7 bases from J, the junction contained 12 bases not matched to a gene. The CDR3 loop spans 14 amino acids. CDR3 sequence reads: CASRRTDRVEEQYF. In DNA form, the CDR3 reads TGTGCCAGCAGGAGGACCGACAGGGTCGAGGAGCAGTACTTC.

The genes are TRBV21-1 and TRBJ2-7; whether TRBD1, the table's D call, matches the DNA was not checked. TRBV21-1 constitutes a pseudogene. The CDR3 extends over 14 amino acids. Here the CDR3 reads CASSKIAGTYEQYF. CDR3 sequence (DNA): TGTGCCAGCAGCAAAATTGCAGGAACCTACGAGCAGTACTTC.

The rearrangement links TRBV4-3 to TRBJ1-2; no clear D. This CDR3 is built from 13 residues. Germline CDR1 and CDR2: LGHNA and YSLEER. Trimming removed 0 bases at V and 8 bases at J, with 10 bases between. As DNA, the CDR3 is TGCGCCAGCAGCCAAGATACGGGGTTAGGCTACACCTTC. Protein sequence: CASSQDTGLGYTF.

The chain links TRBV7-9 to TRBJ1-1; TRBD1 is a possible D gene (5 bases). Deletions cut 2 bases from V and 6 bases from J, with 10 bases between. Germline-derived CDR1 and CDR2 are SEHNR and FQNEAQ (reference sequence). The CDR3 has 13 amino acids. The CDR3 DNA reads as TGTGCCAGCAGCTTAAAAGGGGTTCCTGAAGCTTTCTTT. Amino acid sequence: CASSLKGVPEAFF.